Each of the 26 T cell receptor beta chains below was sequenced from the same sample in a study of T-cell memory formation after mild COVID-19. TCRdb recomputed calls from the 5' RACE reads with MiXCR, one row per CDR3 protein. The sample holds about 200,000 distinct CDR3 sequences, approximately 20% seen once. Sequenced: PBMCs or a T cell subset sorted from them (not recorded which). Receptor source: an adult woman who had mild COVID-19 (a few samples of this study predate the infection). Cell type and time point are not known.

J is TRBJ1-2 and V is TRBV6-5, with TRBD1 matching 9 bases. This CDR3 comprises 15 residues. Looked up from germline, CDR1 is MNHEY and CDR2 is SVGAGI. Trimming at V came to 7 bases and at J to 1 base, leaving 7 bases not matched to a gene. CDR3 in amino acids: CASTTGGGFNYGYTF. Written as DNA, the CDR3 is TGTGCCAGCACGACAGGGGGAGGTTTTAACTATGGCTACACCTTC.

The chain couples TRBV7-6 to TRBJ2-5; a possible D gene is TRBD2 (6 bases). V lost 5 bases and J lost 5, with 21 bases in between. Per the germline V gene, CDR1 is SGHVS and CDR2 is FNYEAQ. The CDR3 sequence is 16 residues long. The CDR3 is CASSLPGGGTGETQYF. As DNA, the CDR3 is TGTGCCAGCAGCCTACCCGGAGGCGGGACGGGGGAGACCCAGTACTTC.

This clonotype was recorded many times. The chain combines TRBV15 with TRBJ1-1; TRBD1 aligns across 10 bases. Looked up from germline, CDR1 is LNHNV and CDR2 is YYDKDF (reference sequence). V shed 2 bases, J shed 5 bases, and the junction held 5 bases outside the gene matches. The CDR3 runs 15 residues. The CDR3 sequence is CATSRSTGGKTEAFF. The CDR3 DNA reads TGTGCCACCAGCAGATCGACAGGGGGCAAAACTGAAGCTTTCTTT.

This clonotype was observed a few times. The V and J genes are TRBV5-5 and TRBJ1-2; weak D call: TRBD1 (5 bases). There are 15 residues in the CDR3. V lost 1 base and J 2 bases, leaving 12 bases between the germline ends. The V gene's germline CDR1 is SGHKS and CDR2 YYEKEE (reference sequence). This chain's CDR3 is CASSLLEWGNYGYTF. Written as DNA, the CDR3 is TGTGCCAGCAGCTTGTTGGAGTGGGGGAACTATGGCTACACCTTC.

The rearrangement joins TRBV10-3 to TRBJ2-5, with TRBD1 matching 7 bases. Germline CDR1 is ENHRY and CDR2 is SYGVKD. V lost 7 bases to trimming and J lost 0 bases; unmatched junction nucleotides: 2. The CDR3 is made up of 13 amino acids. CDR3 sequence reads: CAINRGDQETQYF. CDR3 DNA sequence: TGTGCCATCAACAGGGGAGACCAAGAGACCCAGTACTTC.

This chain links TRBV5-1 with TRBJ2-2; no clear D. Germline V gene lookup returns CDR1 SGHRS and CDR2 YFSETQ. The CDR3 loop spans 14 amino acids. V was cut by 0 bases and J by 4 bases, with 7 bases left in between. CDR3 bases: TGCGCCAGCAGCTTGGTGCGGCCCACCGGGGAGCTGTTTTTT. Translating gives CASSLVRPTGELFF.

The chain couples TRBV7-8 to TRBJ2-3; D is ambiguous. The CDR3 has 14 amino acids. Trimming took off 4 bases at V and 2 bases at J, with 10 bases between the two ends. In germline, CDR1 is SGHVS, CDR2 FQNEAQ. CDR3 amino acids: CASSSHPTTDTQYF. The CDR3 bases are TGTGCCAGCAGCTCCCACCCCACCACAGATACGCAGTATTTT.

Written as DNA, the CDR3 is TGTGCCAGCAGGGTGTTGAAAGAGACCCAGTACTTC. Protein product: CASRVLKETQYF. The chain recombines TRBV9 with TRBJ2-5, with D hard to call. Per the germline V gene, CDR1 is SGDLS and CDR2 is YYNGEE. The V and J ends lost 5 bases and 3 bases respectively, with 8 bases between them. The CDR3 loop spans 12 amino acids.

A few counts support this clonotype. Written as DNA, the CDR3 is TGTGCCAGCAGTCCCTCCGGGACTAGTTACAATGAGCAGTTCTTC. Encoded protein: CASSPSGTSYNEQFF. The V gene is TRBV12-3 or TRBV12-4, the J gene TRBJ2-1, with 8 positions matching TRBD2. The CDR3 runs to 15 residues. With V trimmed by 5 bases and J by 4 bases, 7 bases remained unmatched.

The table lists this clonotype with many counts. The genes are TRBV7-8 and TRBJ2-7, with 8 nucleotides matching TRBD1. Germline V gives CDR1 SGHVS, CDR2 FQNEAQ. The CDR3 extends over 15 amino acids. J lost 4 bases, V lost 5 bases, and 10 bases had no gene match. The CDR3 nucleotides are TGTGCCAGCAGCCCCACTGGACAGGGTATATACGAGCAGTACTTC. Translation gives CASSPTGQGIYEQYF.

This chain connects TRBV24-1 to TRBJ2-7; 8 nucleotides match TRBD1. With V trimmed by 7 bases and J by 2 bases, 12 bases remained unmatched. The germline V gene encodes CDR1 KGHDR and CDR2 SFDVKD. CDR3 size: 16 residues. The CDR3 coding sequence is TGTGCCACCAGCGGTCGTTGGACAGGGTGTCCCTACGAGCAGTACTTC. It encodes CATSGRWTGCPYEQYF.

This chain joins TRBV3-1 and TRBJ2-1; 9 positions match TRBD2. Germline values: CDR1 LGHDT, CDR2 YNNKEL (reference sequence). The CDR3 has 16 residues. V was clipped by 4 bases and J by 9 bases; unmatched bases: 13. CDR3: CASSRDGGRAAVEQFF. The DNA of the CDR3 is TGTGCCAGCAGCCGAGACGGCGGGAGGGCTGCCGTTGAGCAGTTCTTC.

This clonotype was seen only a few times. The rearrangement joins TRBV20-1 to TRBJ2-7; 10 nucleotides line up with TRBD2. The CDR3 consists of 17 residues. The germline V gene encodes CDR1 DFQATT and CDR2 SNEGSKA (reference sequence). Trimming cost V 2 bases and J 6 bases; bases outside gene matches: 16. The chain's CDR3 is CSARWSNRAGGLGEQYF. CDR3 in DNA: TGCAGTGCTAGATGGAGTAATCGAGCGGGGGGGCTAGGCGAGCAGTACTTC.

The chain combines TRBV7-2 with TRBJ1-2; D unresolved. The CDR3 runs 12 residues. Germline V gene lookup returns CDR1 SGHTA and CDR2 FQGNSA. V lost 3 bases to trimming and J lost 7 bases, with 9 bases between them. CDR3 residues: CASSFLQAGYTF. DNA for the CDR3: TGTGCCAGCAGCTTTCTCCAGGCTGGCTACACCTTC.

The chain links TRBV10-3 to TRBJ1-2; D unclear. The V end was cut by 4 bases, the J end by 7 bases, with 7 bases between. There are 11 residues in the CDR3. Germline CDR1 reads ENHRY; CDR2 reads SYGVKD. CDR3 nucleotide sequence: TGTGCCATCAGTGCGACGGGTGGCTACACCTTC. This sequence encodes CAISATGGYTF.

This clonotype appeared a few times. J is TRBJ2-7 and V is TRBV21-1. TRBV21-1 is assigned pseudogene status. This CDR3 has 14 amino acids. The CDR3 DNA follows: TGTGTGTCGGTGCCTCGAAGGAACTCCTACGAGCAGTACTTC. It encodes CVSVPRRNSYEQYF.

CDR3 sequence reads: CARGQGFSGNTIYF. The CDR3 nucleotides read TGTGCCAGGGGACAGGGGTTCTCTGGAAACACCATATATTTT. The chain has TRBV25-1 and TRBJ1-3; 10 bases align to TRBD1. The germline V gene has CDR1 MGHDK and CDR2 SYGVNS. This CDR3 is built from 14 residues. J lost 0 bases, V lost 9 bases, and 2 bases had no gene match.

This chain joins TRBV6-5 and TRBJ1-1; D remains unclear. Germline CDR1 is MNHEY and CDR2 is SVGAGI. The CDR3 runs to 15 residues. V lost 5 bases and J lost 3, with 16 bases in between. CDR3 sequence reads: CASSPRRGRHTEAFF. CDR3 nucleotide sequence: TGTGCCAGCAGTCCACGTCGAGGGCGTCACACTGAAGCTTTCTTT.

The chain couples TRBV15 to TRBJ2-2; D unresolved. The V end was cut by 3 bases, the J end by 2 bases, with 4 bases between. Germline assignment: CDR1 LNHNV and CDR2 YYDKDF (reference sequence). The CDR3 consists of 13 residues. DNA of the CDR3: TGTGCCACCAGCAGGCAAAACACCGGGGAGCTGTTTTTT. As protein: CATSRQNTGELFF.

This clonotype was counted between two and nine times. The genes are TRBV2 and TRBJ2-3, with 13 positions matching TRBD2. The CDR3 loop spans 16 amino acids. Germline V gene lookup returns CDR1 SNHLY and CDR2 FYNNEI. J was trimmed by 2 bases and V by 8 bases; bases with no gene match: 7. Written as DNA, the CDR3 is TGTGCCAGCCGTAAAGGGACTAGCGGGGTCACAGATACGCAGTATTTT. Translated, it gives CASRKGTSGVTDTQYF.

At least ten counts were recorded for this clonotype. The chain has TRBV2 and TRBJ2-3; D unclear. The germline gives CDR1 SNHLY, CDR2 FYNNEI. With 5 bases removed from V and 5 bases from J, the gap between germline ends came to 14 bases. The CDR3 loop spans 14 amino acids. The CDR3 DNA follows: TGTGCCAGCAGTCCGTTACCTCAGATAGATACGCAGTATTTT. It translates to CASSPLPQIDTQYF.

This clonotype occurred a few times. This chain joins TRBV10-3 and TRBJ2-1, with 9 bases identical to TRBD2. Germline V lookup: CDR1 ENHRY, CDR2 SYGVKD. CDR3 length equals 16 residues. Trimming cost V 4 bases and J 3 bases; bases outside gene matches: 7. CDR3 in amino acids: CAISGGGLASYNEQFF. CDR3 nucleotide sequence: TGTGCCATCAGTGGAGGTGGACTAGCGAGCTACAATGAGCAGTTCTTC.

This clonotype was observed a few times. The rearrangement links TRBV12-3 or TRBV12-4 to TRBJ2-5; no clear D gene. The CDR3 extends over 14 amino acids. The V end was cut by 4 bases, the J end by 2 bases, with 11 bases between. CDR3 coding DNA: TGTGCCAGCAGTTGGGCAGCCGCTCAAGAGACCCAGTACTTC. It codes for CASSWAAAQETQYF.

The CDR3 loop reads CSAEPGQAFADTQYF. The CDR3 DNA follows: TGCAGTGCAGAACCGGGACAGGCGTTTGCAGATACGCAGTATTTT. The rearrangement joins TRBV20-1 to TRBJ2-3, with 8 bases that match TRBD1. The V gene's germline CDR1 is DFQATT and CDR2 SNEGSKA (reference sequence). The CDR3 sequence is 15 residues long. The ends lost 6 bases at V and 4 bases at J; junction bases unmatched: 12.

This clonotype was seen at least ten times. The V and J genes are TRBV10-3 and TRBJ1-1, with D perhaps matching TRBD1 (5 bases). Trimming shortened V by 8 bases and J by 1 base, and 14 bases separated the two germline ends. This CDR3 spans 14 amino acids. Per germline, CDR1 ENHRY and CDR2 SYGVKD. CDR3 nucleotide sequence: TGTGCCATCGGCATGGGGGTTACGAACACTGAAGCTTTCTTT. Protein sequence: CAIGMGVTNTEAFF.

In this sample, this clonotype turned up a few times. The chain carries TRBV29-1 and TRBJ2-7; 12 bases fit TRBD2. Germline CDR1 reads SQVTM; CDR2 reads ANQGSEA. V was clipped by 3 bases and J by 2 bases; unmatched bases: 8. The CDR3 is 16 amino acids. The CDR3 bases are TGCAGCGTTGACGGCTTACGGACTAGCGGGACCTACGAGCAGTACTTC. Translated: CSVDGLRTSGTYEQYF.